A single sample gave rise to the 31 T cell receptor beta chains below, sequenced in a study of blood T cell repertoires in COVID-19. Some clones are missing from TCRdb's copy, which holds only in-frame ones; the method was immunoSEQ multiplex PCR. This sample carries 200,000 to 250,000 clones, about nine tenths of them seen once, and the ten largest clones take 11%. Material: peripheral blood. The receptors originated from a man aged 50-59 years with COVID-19, enrolled during active disease.

J is TRBJ1-2 and V is TRBV5-3; D remains unclear. TRBV5-3 is flagged as an ORF with uncertain function. This CDR3 spans 13 amino acids. Trimming cost V 1 base and J 7 bases, with 11 bases left between them. The chain's CDR3 is CARSLPGLSGYTF. The CDR3 DNA is TGTGCCAGAAGCTTGCCGGGATTGAGTGGCTACACCTTC.

As to this clone: The sample carries other DNA sequences with the same CDR3. CDR3: CASSFTGNTEAFF. CDR3 DNA: TGTGCCAGCAGTTTCACCGGGAACACTGAAGCTTTCTTT. The gene calls are TRBV12-3 or TRBV12-4 and TRBJ1-1; no firm D call. V lost 3 bases, J lost 1 base, and 6 bases lay in between. This CDR3 is built from 13 residues.

The chain's CDR3 is CASKLRTGGMGSYNEQFF. The CDR3 DNA reads as TGTGCCAGTAAGCTCCGGACAGGGGGCATGGGTTCCTACAATGAGCAGTTCTTC. The chain has TRBV19 and TRBJ2-1, with TRBD1 matching over 11 bases. Germline CDR1 reads LNHDA; CDR2 reads SQIVND (reference sequence). Unmatched junction bases numbered 12, after V lost 7 bases and J lost 1 base. CDR3 length: 18 residues.

The V gene is TRBV27, the J gene TRBJ2-3, with 13 bases identical to TRBD2. Germline assignment: CDR1 MNHEY and CDR2 SMNVEV (reference sequence). The J segment lost 4 bases and the V segment lost 6 bases, leaving 7 bases of the junction unmatched. This CDR3 comprises 16 residues. CDR3 sequence (DNA): TGTGCCAGCAGCACTATACTAGCGGGAGGGCCAGATACGCAGTATTTT. Translated, it gives CASSTILAGGPDTQYF.

The rearrangement links TRBV9 to TRBJ2-4; D perhaps matches TRBD2 (5 bases). This CDR3 comprises 14 residues. V lost 7 bases and J 6 bases, leaving 17 bases between the germline ends. Per the germline V gene, CDR1 is SGDLS and CDR2 is YYNGEE. CDR3 in DNA: TGTGCCAGCTCCCTGTCGCTGGCGGGAAACATTCAGTACTTC. The encoded protein is CASSLSLAGNIQYF.

The J gene is TRBJ2-3, the V gene TRBV5-1, with D tentatively TRBD2 (5 bases). The germline V and J ends were trimmed by 4 bases and 2 bases, with 17 bases remaining between them. From germline, CDR1 is SGHRS and CDR2 YFSETQ. The CDR3 is 16 amino acids. The CDR3 loop reads CASSPGRGGDTDTQYF. CDR3 coding DNA: TGCGCCAGCAGCCCTGGTCGGGGTGGTGACACAGATACGCAGTATTTT.

The chain joins TRBV19 to TRBJ2-1, with a tentative D call TRBD1 (5 bases). This CDR3 comprises 15 residues. Germline CDR1 LNHDA, CDR2 SQIVND (reference sequence). Trimming stripped 5 bases from V and 3 bases from J, with 14 bases between. This CDR3 is CASSPRLDSYNEQFF. CDR3 sequence (DNA): TGTGCCAGTAGTCCTAGGCTAGACAGCTACAATGAGCAGTTCTTC.

This chain joins TRBV7-6 and TRBJ1-2; 8 nucleotides line up with TRBD1. The J segment lost 8 bases and the V segment lost 1 base, leaving 6 bases of the junction unmatched. CDR3 length equals 14 residues. Germline V gene lookup returns CDR1 SGHVS and CDR2 FNYEAQ. This CDR3 reads CASSLESGGGGYTF. As DNA, the CDR3 is TGTGCCAGCAGCTTAGAGTCAGGGGGCGGCGGCTACACCTTC. Full variable domain (missing parts from reference TRBV7-6 and TRBJ1-2): GAGVSQSPRYKVTKRGQDVALRCDPISGHVSLYWYRQALGQGPEFLTYFNYEAQQDKSGLPNDRFSAERPEGSISTLTIQRTEQRDSAMYRCASSLESGGGGYTFGSGTRLTVV.

The chain uses TRBV28 and TRBJ2-6, with D perhaps TRBD1 (5 bases). The CDR3 sequence is 15 residues long. Trimming took off 6 bases at V and 0 bases at J, with 9 bases between the two ends. Germline lookup yields CDR1 MDHEN and CDR2 SYDVKM. The CDR3 loop is CASSPDSSGANVLTF. CDR3 bases: TGTGCCAGCAGCCCCGACAGCTCTGGGGCCAACGTCCTGACTTTC.

The chain is built from TRBV30 and TRBJ1-2; TRBD1 is a possible D gene (5 bases). Germline V gene sequence: CDR1 GTSNPN, CDR2 SVGIG (reference sequence). The CDR3 sequence is 15 residues long. V gave up 2 bases and J gave up 6 bases, with 19 bases separating them. CDR3 DNA: TGTGCCTGGAGTTTTGGAGGGGCGAGTCTGAATGGCTACACCTTC. Translation gives CAWSFGGASLNGYTF.

The CDR3: CASSLSDRVAGYTF. The CDR3 DNA follows: TGTGCCAGCAGCTTATCCGACAGGGTCGCTGGCTACACCTTC. The chain combines TRBV7-2 with TRBJ1-2; TRBD1 aligns across 7 bases. Trimming took 2 bases from V and 7 from J; bases not matched to a gene: 7. The CDR3 covers 14 residues. The germline V gene encodes CDR1 SGHTA and CDR2 FQGNSA.

DNA of the CDR3: TGTGCCAGCAGTTCACCCGGGGACAGGGCAGATACGCAGTATTTT. It encodes CASSSPGDRADTQYF. This sequence joins TRBV27 and TRBJ2-3; 9 bases agree with TRBD1. The CDR3 loop spans 15 amino acids. From germline, CDR1 is MNHEY and CDR2 SMNVEV (reference sequence). With 4 bases clipped from V and 4 bases from J, the junction kept 6 bases outside the gene matches.

This clone turned up a few times. The J gene is TRBJ2-5, the V gene TRBV7-2; 7 nucleotides match TRBD2. The CDR3 contains 14 residues. Trimming took 3 bases from V and 5 from J; bases not matched to a gene: 6. Germline-derived CDR1 and CDR2 are SGHTA and FQGNSA. The CDR3 spells CASSFSPGRETQYF. The CDR3 DNA sequence: TGTGCCAGCAGCTTTTCCCCCGGGAGGGAGACCCAGTACTTC.

The V gene is TRBV11-2, the J gene TRBJ1-2; D gene unclear. The V end lost 4 bases, the J end lost 7 bases, and 10 bases lay between the germline ends. The CDR3 is 12 residues long. Germline assignment: CDR1 SGHAT and CDR2 FQNNGV. The CDR3 protein is CASSSTTGGYTF. Here the CDR3 DNA reads TGTGCCAGCAGCTCTACTACTGGTGGCTACACCTTC.

The rearrangement links TRBV4-2 to TRBJ2-3; 14 bases are shared with TRBD2. The CDR3 spans 17 residues. J lost 6 bases, V lost 2 bases, and 7 bases had no gene match. The germline CDR1 and CDR2 sequences are LGHNA and YNFKEQ. CDR3 sequence (DNA): TGTGCCAGCAGCCAAAATCAGGGACTAGCGGGGGCGGATACGCAGTATTTT. Residues: CASSQNQGLAGADTQYF.

This clone was seen repeatedly, ten times or more. CDR3 DNA: TGTGCCAGCAGCCAAGTTCTCGGGTCCCATGGCTACACCTTC. It specifies CASSQVLGSHGYTF. The V and J genes are TRBV3-1 (or the pseudogene TRBV3-2) and TRBJ1-2, with unresolved D. The CDR3 has 14 amino acids. Germline CDR1 is LGHDT and CDR2 is YNNKEL (reference sequence). Trimming left V 1 base short and J 6 bases short, with 12 bases between.

The rearrangement links TRBV11-2 to TRBJ2-2; D remains ambiguous. Germline lookup yields CDR1 SGHAT and CDR2 FQNNGV. The germline V and J ends were trimmed by 0 bases and 5 bases, with 10 bases remaining between them. The CDR3 has 15 residues. CDR3: CASSLDLVRTGELFF. The CDR3 DNA is TGTGCCAGCAGCTTAGATCTAGTTAGGACCGGGGAGCTGTTTTTT.

In regard to this clone: Germline and junction disagree at one end, which may indicate a read error. The rearrangement uses TRBV7-7 and TRBJ2-5; TRBD1 matches 8 bases. CDR1 and CDR2 from the germline V gene are SSHAT and FNYEAQ (reference sequence). The CDR3 has 17 amino acids. The CDR3 DNA sequence: TGTGCTAGCAGCTTATCCTCAGGGGGCGGAGGTCAAGAGACCCAGTACTTC. Translation: CASSLSSGGGGQETQYF. Supplemented by reference TRBV7-7 and TRBJ2-5, the full variable domain reads GAGVSQSPRYKVTKRGQDVTLRCDPISSHATLYWYQQALGQGPEFLTYFNYEAQPDKSGLPSDRFSAERPEGSISTLTIQRTEQRDSAMYRCASSLSSGGGGQETQYFGPGTRLLVL.

This sequence joins TRBV7-9 and TRBJ2-7; a possible D gene is TRBD2 (6 bases). The germline V gene has CDR1 SEHNR and CDR2 FQNEAQ (reference sequence). Trimming took off 5 bases at V and 7 bases at J, with 12 bases between the two ends. CDR3 length: 12 amino acids. In nucleotides, the CDR3 is TGTGCCAGCAGCCCGAGTGGGGGGGAGCAGTACTTC. As protein: CASSPSGGEQYF.

This rearrangement joins TRBV5-1 to TRBJ2-2; 7 bases are shared with TRBD1. This CDR3 spans 16 amino acids. With V trimmed by 4 bases and J by 6 bases, 12 bases remained unmatched. The V gene's germline CDR1 is SGHRS and CDR2 YFSETQ. DNA of the CDR3: TGCGCCAGCAGCGTGCTACCGGGACAGTCCGCCGGGGAGCTGTTTTTT. Translation: CASSVLPGQSAGELFF.

The chain joins TRBV18 to TRBJ2-2; 7 bases are a match to TRBD2. Germline CDR1 KGHSH, CDR2 LQKENI. CDR3 length: 16 residues. Trimming took 6 bases from V and 1 from J; bases not matched to a gene: 8. CDR3 protein: CASSQSGTVNTGELFF. Written as DNA, the CDR3 is TGTGCCAGCTCCCAAAGCGGGACGGTGAACACCGGGGAGCTGTTTTTT.

On this clone itself: Other DNA sequences in the sample encode the same CDR3. The V gene is TRBV5-1, the J gene TRBJ1-2; 7 positions agree with TRBD1. This CDR3 spans 14 amino acids. With V trimmed by 0 bases and J by 2 bases, 1 base remained unmatched. CDR1 is SGHRS, CDR2 YFSETQ, per germline. In nucleotides, the CDR3 is TGCGCCAGCAGCTTGGGACAGGGAAACTATGGCTACACCTTC. Amino acid sequence: CASSLGQGNYGYTF.

The CDR3 bases are TGCGCCAGCAGCTTAGAAACAGGGTTACTCTCCCCTGGAGCTTTCTTT. This encodes CASSLETGLLSPGAFF. The chain is built from TRBV5-1 and TRBJ1-1, with D possibly TRBD1 on 6 matching bases. Germline V gene sequence: CDR1 SGHRS, CDR2 YFSETQ. With 2 bases removed from V and 10 bases from J, the gap between germline ends came to 24 bases. The CDR3 runs 16 residues.

This chain joins TRBV4-1 and TRBJ2-1; 7 bases line up with TRBD1. This CDR3 comprises 16 residues. Germline-derived CDR1 and CDR2 are MGHRA and YSYEKL. V was clipped by 0 bases and J by 2 bases; unmatched bases: 4. In DNA, the CDR3 is TGCGCCAGCAGCCAAGATATAACAGGGGCCTACAATGAGCAGTTCTTC. Protein sequence: CASSQDITGAYNEQFF.

The chain couples TRBV18 to TRBJ2-1; 11 positions agree with TRBD1. The CDR3 runs to 16 residues. Looked up from germline, CDR1 is KGHSH and CDR2 is LQKENI. The ends lost 4 bases at V and 3 bases at J; junction bases unmatched: 5. The CDR3, as DNA: TGTGCCAGCTCACAAGGGACAGGGGGTAACTACAATGAGCAGTTCTTC. Amino acid sequence: CASSQGTGGNYNEQFF. Together with reference TRBV18 and TRBJ2-1, the CDR3 gives the full variable domain: NAGVMQNPRHLVRRRGQEARLRCSPMKGHSHVYWYRQLPEEGLKFMVYLQKENIIDESGMPKERFSAEFPKEGPSILRIQQVVRGDSAAYFCASSQGTGGNYNEQFFGPGTRLTVL.

The V and J genes are TRBV10-3 and TRBJ1-1; a possible D gene is TRBD1 (6 bases). The CDR3 has 13 amino acids. V lost 7 bases, J lost 0 bases, and 9 bases lay in between. CDR1 is ENHRY, CDR2 SYGVKD, per germline. The CDR3 nucleotides are TGTGCCATCAACGACAGGATGAACACTGAAGCTTTCTTT. Protein sequence: CAINDRMNTEAFF.

DNA of the CDR3: TGTGCCAGCAGCTTACCACCTCGGTTTGGACAGGGGAAAAACATTCAGTACTTC. It codes for CASSLPPRFGQGKNIQYF. The chain uses TRBV7-9 and TRBJ2-4; TRBD1 matches 9 bases. Germline lookup yields CDR1 SEHNR and CDR2 FQNEAQ (reference sequence). With 2 bases clipped from V and 4 bases from J, the junction kept 12 bases outside the gene matches. CDR3 length equals 18 residues.

This clone has at least ten counts. The gene calls are TRBV6-5 and TRBJ2-7; 12 nucleotides agree with TRBD2. Germline lookup yields CDR1 MNHEY and CDR2 SVGAGI. There are 16 residues in the CDR3. Trimming at V came to 4 bases and at J to 0 bases, leaving 4 bases not matched to a gene. CDR3 DNA sequence: TGTGCCAGCAGTTCACCTAGCGGGGGGGCCTCCTACGAGCAGTACTTC. Translating it yields CASSSPSGGASYEQYF.

J is TRBJ1-1 and V is TRBV20-1; TRBD1 matches at 7 bases. J lost 0 bases, V lost 3 bases, and 7 bases had no gene match. From germline, CDR1 is DFQATT and CDR2 SNEGSKA (reference sequence). This CDR3 contains 15 residues. The CDR3 DNA follows: TGCAGTGCTAGTAAGACAGGGCCCTTGAACACTGAAGCTTTCTTT. It yields the protein CSASKTGPLNTEAFF.

With regard to this clone: The same CDR3 can be traced to other DNA sequences in this sample. The CDR3 DNA follows: TGTGCCAGCAGTAGAACAGGGGGCACTGAAGCTTTCTTT. The encoded protein is CASSRTGGTEAFF. The chain recombines TRBV6-5 with TRBJ1-1; TRBD1 agrees at 8 bases. Germline V gene data show CDR1 as MNHEY and CDR2 as SVGAGI. V trimming: 5 bases; J trimming: 4 bases; junction bases outside the gene matches: 3. The CDR3 runs to 13 residues.

The rearrangement links TRBV5-1 to TRBJ1-1; the D gene is possibly TRBD1 (5 bases). Germline V gene lookup returns CDR1 SGHRS and CDR2 YFSETQ. The CDR3 is made up of 16 amino acids. V was shortened by 0 bases and J by 5 bases, with 17 bases between the two germline ends. CDR3 nucleotides: TGCGCCAGCAGCTTGGGCGCAGGGACTTTTGGGACTGAAGCTTTCTTT. It translates to CASSLGAGTFGTEAFF.